The 17 T cell receptor beta chains given below trace back to one sample, sequenced in a study of blood T cells in healthy people across ages. A J-beta primer mix and a sample-barcoded 5' primer were used in a second PCR of roughly 6 to 11 cycles. TCRdb re-derived calls from the 5' RACE reads in MiXCR, one entry per CDR3 protein. Among roughly 680,000 distinct CDR3 sequences, roughly half were seen once, and the ten largest hold approximately 13%. The specimen was blood. These receptors came from a woman of 80 years or more in good health.

V usage is TRBV6-5 and J usage is TRBJ1-5, with a weak D call TRBD1 (6 bases). Trimming took off 5 bases at V and 4 bases at J, with 15 bases between the two ends. The V gene's germline CDR1 is MNHEY and CDR2 SVGAGI. CDR3 length equals 15 residues. The CDR3 sequence is CASSALNRENQPQHF. In DNA, the CDR3 is TGTGCCAGCAGTGCCCTTAACAGGGAAAATCAGCCCCAGCATTTT.

This clonotype came up a few times. This chain connects TRBV2 to TRBJ2-1; TRBD1 matches 8 bases. Germline CDR1 SNHLY, CDR2 FYNNEI. V was clipped by 4 bases and J by 6 bases; unmatched bases: 5. The CDR3 extends over 14 amino acids. CDR3 protein: CASSADRGSNEQFF. CDR3 nucleotides: TGTGCCAGCAGTGCTGACAGGGGCAGCAATGAGCAGTTCTTC.

This clonotype was seen once. A much larger clone differs from this one at a single base, so this may be a read error. This sequence joins TRBV28 and TRBJ2-5, with D unclear. Germline V gene lookup returns CDR1 MDHEN and CDR2 SYDVKM. The CDR3 sequence is 14 residues long. The chain's CDR3 is CASTNPRVREAQYF. DNA of the CDR3: TGTGCCAGCACGAACCCCCGGGTTCGAGAGGCCCAGTACTTC.

Regarding this clonotype: With a much larger clone just one base away, this may be a read error. The chain couples TRBV28 to TRBJ2-1; the D is unclear. This CDR3 region has 13 residues. Deletions cut 5 bases from V and 5 bases from J, with 10 bases between. CDR1 and CDR2 from the germline V gene are MDHEN and SYDVKM. The CDR3 sequence: CASSAHLNNEQFF. The CDR3 nucleotides are TGTGCCAGCAGTGCCCACTTGAACAATGAGCAGTTCTTC.

This clonotype was detected a few times. This chain joins TRBV20-1 and TRBJ2-1; D gene unclear. Germline V lookup: CDR1 DFQATT, CDR2 SNEGSKA (reference sequence). V was pared by 0 bases and J by 0 bases, with 18 bases between. There are 18 residues in the CDR3. This CDR3 is CSARDQGQSSSSYNEQFF. The CDR3 bases are TGCAGTGCTAGAGATCAAGGCCAATCCTCCAGCTCCTACAATGAGCAGTTCTTC.

V usage is TRBV10-3 and J usage is TRBJ1-3; 12 bases are a match to TRBD1. The germline V gene has CDR1 ENHRY and CDR2 SYGVKD. The ends lost 5 bases at V and 4 bases at J; junction bases unmatched: 6. The CDR3 extends over 16 amino acids. The CDR3 DNA is TGTGCCATCAGTCCGGGACAGGGGGCGAGGGGAAACACCATATATTTT. This codes for CAISPGQGARGNTIYF.

V gene TRBV7-9 combines with J gene TRBJ2-5; a possible D gene is TRBD1 (5 bases). V was clipped by 8 bases and J by 4 bases, with 11 bases between them. CDR1 is SEHNR and CDR2 is FQNEAQ in the germline V gene (reference sequence). The CDR3 is 12 amino acids. CDR3 in amino acids: CASLDRGETQYF. The CDR3 coding sequence is TGTGCCAGCTTAGACAGAGGAGAGACCCAGTACTTC.

The rearrangement joins TRBV5-1 to TRBJ2-1; tentatively, D is TRBD2 (7 bases). Germline CDR1 and CDR2: SGHRS and YFSETQ. The germline V and J ends were trimmed by 3 bases and 6 bases, with 16 bases remaining between them. This CDR3 region has 15 residues. The CDR3 nucleotides read TGCGCCAGCAGCTCCGGCGGACTAGGGGGCAATGAGCAGTTCTTC. Translated: CASSSGGLGGNEQFF.

This clonotype was counted once. The chain combines TRBV20-1 with TRBJ2-7, with 7 nucleotides matching TRBD1. The V gene's germline CDR1 is DFQATT and CDR2 SNEGSKA (reference sequence). This CDR3 is built from 16 residues. Trimming at V came to 3 bases and at J to 0 bases, leaving 11 bases not matched to a gene. The CDR3 DNA reads as TGCAGTGCTAGGGAACAGGGGTATGGATTCTCCTACGAGCAGTACTTC. Translated, it gives CSAREQGYGFSYEQYF.

The V call is TRBV5-1, the J call TRBJ2-2; D uncertain. The CDR3 consists of 15 residues. V was trimmed by 1 base and J by 0 bases, leaving 7 bases between them. Germline CDR1 reads SGHRS; CDR2 reads YFSETQ. The CDR3 protein is CASSLSDPNTGELFF. Here the CDR3 DNA reads TGCGCCAGCAGCTTGTCTGACCCGAACACCGGGGAGCTGTTTTTT.

The genes are TRBV9 and TRBJ1-5; 8 nucleotides agree with TRBD1. The CDR3 contains 14 residues. In germline, CDR1 is SGDLS, CDR2 YYNGEE. Losses at the gene ends were 3 bases for V and 5 bases for J; bases not matched to a gene: 4. DNA for the CDR3: TGTGCCAGCAGCGCTGACAGGGGTCATCAGCCCCAGCATTTT. Translating gives CASSADRGHQPQHF.

As for this clonotype: This may stem from a read error, because a much larger clone lies one nucleotide away. The chain carries TRBV12-3 or TRBV12-4 and TRBJ1-4; 7 positions agree with TRBD1. V dropped 8 bases and J dropped 7; count of bases not matched to a gene: 7. CDR3 length: 13 residues. This chain's CDR3 is CASGTASSEKLFF. The CDR3 nucleotides are TGTGCCAGCGGGACAGCTTCTAGTGAAAAACTGTTTTTT.

The rearrangement uses TRBV6-5 and TRBJ1-3; D gene unclear. The CDR3 consists of 17 residues. V was shortened by 2 bases and J by 0 bases, with 14 bases between the two germline ends. From germline, CDR1 is MNHEY and CDR2 SVGAGI. The CDR3 region is CASSYNRGTHSGNTIYF. The CDR3 DNA reads as TGTGCCAGCAGTTACAATCGGGGTACTCACTCTGGAAACACCATATATTTT.

The chain couples TRBV6-6 to TRBJ2-1; D is ambiguous. Per the germline V gene, CDR1 is MNHNY and CDR2 is SVGAGI (reference sequence). The V and J ends lost 5 bases and 10 bases respectively, with 12 bases between them. The CDR3 totals 12 residues. CDR3 protein: CASSTQTWEQFF. The CDR3 region has the DNA TGTGCCAGCAGTACCCAAACATGGGAGCAGTTCTTC.

This chain connects TRBV2 to TRBJ2-3; D gene ambiguous. The CDR3 consists of 15 residues. Trimming pared 5 bases from V and 1 base from J, leaving 13 bases between. Germline-derived CDR1 and CDR2 are SNHLY and FYNNEI. The CDR3 nucleotides read TGTGCCAGCAGTCCCCTTGCCCCCGGCACAGATACGCAGTATTTT. Its translation is CASSPLAPGTDTQYF.

The gene calls are TRBV7-6 and TRBJ2-7; perhaps TRBD2 as D (6 bases). The length of the CDR3 is 13 residues. With 5 bases removed from V and 5 bases from J, the gap between germline ends came to 13 bases. CDR1 SGHVS and CDR2 FNYEAQ come from the germline V gene. The CDR3 loop reads CASSVYGSHEQYF. CDR3 DNA sequence: TGTGCCAGCAGCGTATACGGGAGCCACGAGCAGTACTTC.

This chain joins TRBV7-2 and TRBJ2-2; 12 nucleotides match TRBD2. This CDR3 spans 19 amino acids. J gave up 3 bases and V 0 bases, and 8 bases lay outside the gene matches. Germline assignment: CDR1 SGHTA and CDR2 FQGNSA. The CDR3 protein is CASSLAGLAGGIYTGELFF. The CDR3 coding sequence is TGTGCCAGCAGCTTAGCGGGGCTAGCGGGGGGGATTTACACCGGGGAGCTGTTTTTT.